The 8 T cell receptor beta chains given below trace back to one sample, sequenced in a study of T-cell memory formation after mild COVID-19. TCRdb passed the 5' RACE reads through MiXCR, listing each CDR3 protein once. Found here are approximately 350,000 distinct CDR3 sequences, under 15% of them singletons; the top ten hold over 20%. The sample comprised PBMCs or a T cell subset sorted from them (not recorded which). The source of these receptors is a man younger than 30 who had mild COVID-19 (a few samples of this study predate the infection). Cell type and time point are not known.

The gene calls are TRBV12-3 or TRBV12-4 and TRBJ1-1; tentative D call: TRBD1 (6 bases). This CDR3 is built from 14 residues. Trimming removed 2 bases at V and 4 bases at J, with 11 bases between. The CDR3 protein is CASSLHRAFTEAFF. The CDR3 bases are TGTGCCAGCAGTTTACACAGGGCGTTCACTGAAGCTTTCTTT.

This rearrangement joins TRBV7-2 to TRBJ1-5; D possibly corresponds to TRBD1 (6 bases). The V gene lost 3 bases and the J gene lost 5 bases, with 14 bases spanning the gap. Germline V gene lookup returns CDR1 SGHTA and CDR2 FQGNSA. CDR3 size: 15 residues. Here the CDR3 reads CASSFRGAGDQPQHF. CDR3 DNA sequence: TGTGCCAGCAGCTTTAGAGGGGCAGGGGATCAGCCCCAGCATTTT.

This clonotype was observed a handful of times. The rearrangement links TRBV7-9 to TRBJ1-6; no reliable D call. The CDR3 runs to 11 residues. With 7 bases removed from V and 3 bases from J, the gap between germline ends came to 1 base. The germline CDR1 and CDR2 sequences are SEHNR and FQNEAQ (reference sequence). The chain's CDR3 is CASNYNSPLHF. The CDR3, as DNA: TGTGCCAGCAACTATAATTCACCCCTCCACTTT.

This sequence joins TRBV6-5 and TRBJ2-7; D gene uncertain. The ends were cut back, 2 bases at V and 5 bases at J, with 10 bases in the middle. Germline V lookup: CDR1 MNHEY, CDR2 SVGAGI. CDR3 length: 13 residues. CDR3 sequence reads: CASSYPDRNEQYF. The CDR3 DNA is TGTGCCAGCAGTTACCCAGACCGTAACGAGCAGTACTTC.

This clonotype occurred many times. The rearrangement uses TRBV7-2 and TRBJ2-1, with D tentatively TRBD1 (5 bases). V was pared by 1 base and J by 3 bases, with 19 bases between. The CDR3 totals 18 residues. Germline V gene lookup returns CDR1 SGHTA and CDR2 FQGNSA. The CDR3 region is CASSLGPLGQVVYNEQFF. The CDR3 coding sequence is TGTGCCAGCAGCTTAGGTCCCCTGGGGCAAGTGGTCTACAATGAGCAGTTCTTC.

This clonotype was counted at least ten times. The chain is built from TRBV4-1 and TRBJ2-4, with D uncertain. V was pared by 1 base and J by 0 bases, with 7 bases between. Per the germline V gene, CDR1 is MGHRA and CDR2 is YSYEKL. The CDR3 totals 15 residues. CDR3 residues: CASSQVGLAKNIQYF. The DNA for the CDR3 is TGCGCCAGCAGCCAAGTTGGATTAGCCAAAAACATTCAGTACTTC.

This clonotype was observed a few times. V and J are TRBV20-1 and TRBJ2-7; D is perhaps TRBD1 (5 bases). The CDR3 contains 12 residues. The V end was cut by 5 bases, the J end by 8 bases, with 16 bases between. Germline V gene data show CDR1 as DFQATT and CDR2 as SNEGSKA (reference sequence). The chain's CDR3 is CSAASPQGKQYV. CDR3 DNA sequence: TGCAGTGCTGCCTCTCCTCAGGGTAAGCAGTACGTC.

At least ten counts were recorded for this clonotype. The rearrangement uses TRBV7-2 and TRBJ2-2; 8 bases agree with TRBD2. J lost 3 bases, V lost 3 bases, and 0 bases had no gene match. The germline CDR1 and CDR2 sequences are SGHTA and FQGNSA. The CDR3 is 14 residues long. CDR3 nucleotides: TGTGCCAGCAGCTTTAGCGGGGACACCGGGGAGCTGTTTTTT. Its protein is CASSFSGDTGELFF.